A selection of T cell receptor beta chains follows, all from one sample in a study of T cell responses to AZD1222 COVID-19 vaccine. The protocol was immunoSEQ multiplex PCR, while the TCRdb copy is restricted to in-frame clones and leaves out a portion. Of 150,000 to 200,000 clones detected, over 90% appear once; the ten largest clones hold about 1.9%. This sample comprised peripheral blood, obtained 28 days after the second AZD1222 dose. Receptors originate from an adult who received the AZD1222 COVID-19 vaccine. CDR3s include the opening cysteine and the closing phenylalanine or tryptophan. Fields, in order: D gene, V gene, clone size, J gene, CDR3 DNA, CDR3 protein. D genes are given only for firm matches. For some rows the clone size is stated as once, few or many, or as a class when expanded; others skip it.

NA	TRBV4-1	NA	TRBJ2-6	TGCGCCAGCAGCCAAGATTTTGGGAGCTCTGGGGCCAACGTCCTGACTTTC	CASSQDFGSSGANVLTF
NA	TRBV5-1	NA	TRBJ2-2	TGCGCCAGCAGCTTGGGGAGGGGAGACGGGGAGCTGTTTTTT	CASSLGRGDGELFF
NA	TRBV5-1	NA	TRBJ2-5	TGCGCCAGCAGCTTGGGGGGAAGCCAAGAGACCCAGTACTTC	CASSLGGSQETQYF
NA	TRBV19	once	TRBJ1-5	TGTGCCAGTAGTCCCAGGACCGGGTCCAAGCATTTT	CASSPRTGSKHF
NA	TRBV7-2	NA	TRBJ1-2	TGTGCCAGCAGCTTAGAACAGCCCTATGGCTACACCTTC	CASSLEQPYGYTF
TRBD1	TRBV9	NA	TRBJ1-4	TGTGCCAGCAGCGTAGCTCAGGGACAGCGTAATGAAAAACTGTTTTTT	CASSVAQGQRNEKLFF
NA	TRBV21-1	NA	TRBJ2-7	TGTGCCAGCACCACGCCGGGGTGCGAGCAGTACTTC	CASTTPGCEQYF
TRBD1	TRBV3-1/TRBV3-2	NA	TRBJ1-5	TGTGCCAGCAGCCAAGAACGGGACAGGGTCTCGAACAGCAATCAGCCCCAGCATTTT	CASSQERDRVSNSNQPQHF
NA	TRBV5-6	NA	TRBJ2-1	TGTGCCAGCAGCTTGGATGGCGGGGGCCGGAATGAGCAGTTCTTC	CASSLDGGGRNEQFF
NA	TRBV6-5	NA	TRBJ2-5	TGTGCCAGCAGCCCCTGGCAGGTCCGGGAGACCCAGTACTTC	CASSPWQVRETQYF
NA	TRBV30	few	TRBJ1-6	TGTGCCTGGAGTGTATTCGGGGGGTCCTATAATTCACCCCTCCACTTT	CAWSVFGGSYNSPLHF
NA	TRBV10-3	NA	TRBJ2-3	TGTGCCATCAGTGAGTCGAAGGAGGCAGGTGATACGCAGTATTTT	CAISESKEAGDTQYF
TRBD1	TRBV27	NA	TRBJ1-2	TGTGCCAGCAGACTAAAGGCACAGGGGGGCTATGGCTACACCTTC	CASRLKAQGGYGYTF
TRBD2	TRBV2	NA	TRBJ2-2	TGTGCCAGCAGCTGGGAGGGGACCGGGGAGCTGTTTTTT	CASSWEGTGELFF
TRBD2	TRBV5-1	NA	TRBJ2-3	TGCGCCAGCAGCTCCTCGGGGGGGCGTCTAAGGGATACGCAGTATTTT	CASSSSGGRLRDTQYF
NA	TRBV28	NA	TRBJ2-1	TGTGCCAGCAGTTCCGGTCAGGCGCCCAATGAGCAGTTCTTC	CASSSGQAPNEQFF
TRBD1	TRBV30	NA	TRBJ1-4	TGTGCCTGGAGGATAAAGGACAGGGGGGAAAAACTGTTTTTT	CAWRIKDRGEKLFF
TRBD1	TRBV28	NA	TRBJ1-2	TGTGCCAGCAGTTTCCCACCGGCGACAGGGGGCCTGGGCTACACCTTC	CASSFPPATGGLGYTF
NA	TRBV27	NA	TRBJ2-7	TGTGCCAGCAGTTTATCGCGCGACCGACGCTACGAGCAGTACTTC	CASSLSRDRRYEQYF
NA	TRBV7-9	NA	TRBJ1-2	TGTGCCAGCAGCGCCCGTTCGACAAACTATGGCTACACCTTC	CASSARSTNYGYTF
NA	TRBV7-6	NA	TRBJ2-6	TGTGCCAGCAGCTTAGGGATGTTGCGTACTGGGGCCAACGTCCTGACTTTC	CASSLGMLRTGANVLTF
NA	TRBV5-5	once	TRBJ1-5	TGTGCCAGCAGCTTGTTAGGTACCAATCAGCCCCAGCATTTT	CASSLLGTNQPQHF
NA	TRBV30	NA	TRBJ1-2	TGTGCCTGGAGTGTAGGTTGGATGAACTATGGCTACACCTTC	CAWSVGWMNYGYTF
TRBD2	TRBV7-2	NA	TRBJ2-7	TGTGCCAGCAGCTTAGCGGTGAGAACTAGCGGGAACCAGCAGTACTTC	CASSLAVRTSGNQQYF
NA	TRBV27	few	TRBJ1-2	TGTGCCAGCAGTTCGGGAGGAGAGAACTATGGCTACACCTTC	CASSSGGENYGYTF
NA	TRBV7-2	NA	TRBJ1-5	TGTGCCAGCAGCCCGCCCAACTCCAGGGTTCAGCCCCAGCATTTT	CASSPPNSRVQPQHF
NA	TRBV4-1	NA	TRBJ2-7	TGCGCCAGCAGCCCAGATGTGGGGGGAACCTACGAGCAGTACTTC	CASSPDVGGTYEQYF
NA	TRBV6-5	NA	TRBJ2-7	TGTGCCAGCAGTTACGACAGGTTTTACGAGCAGTACTTC	CASSYDRFYEQYF
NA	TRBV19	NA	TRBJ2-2	TGTGCCAGTAGTAGGGGCTGGAACACCGGGGAGCTGTTTTTT	CASSRGWNTGELFF
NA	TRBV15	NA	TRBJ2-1	TGTGCCACCAGCAGAGTTAGGGGAACTAATGAGCAGTTCTTC	CATSRVRGTNEQFF
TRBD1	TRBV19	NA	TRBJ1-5	TGTGCCAGTAGTATCCCGGGACAGGGGTTTAGCAATCAGCCCCAGCATTTT	CASSIPGQGFSNQPQHF
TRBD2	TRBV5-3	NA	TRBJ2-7	TGTGCCAGAAGCGCCGGACTGGGGGAGCGGGAGTACGAGCAGTACTTC	CARSAGLGEREYEQYF
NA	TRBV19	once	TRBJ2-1	TGTGCCAGTAGTATAGATTTCTCCAGCTCCTACAATGAGCAGTTCTTC	CASSIDFSSSYNEQFF
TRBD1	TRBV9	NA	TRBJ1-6	TGTGCCAGCAGTGGCACAGGGGGCGGGTCACCCCTCCACTTT	CASSGTGGGSPLHF
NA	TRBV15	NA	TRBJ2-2	TGTGCCACCAGCAGTTCGCCAAACACCGGGGAGCTGTTTTTT	CATSSSPNTGELFF
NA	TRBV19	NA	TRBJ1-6	TGTGCCAGTACATCAAAGGGCCTGGGTAATTCACCCCTCCACTTT	CASTSKGLGNSPLHF
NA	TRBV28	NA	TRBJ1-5	TGTGCCAGCAGTCCCGGACAGTACCTCTGGCCCCAGCATTTT	CASSPGQYLWPQHF
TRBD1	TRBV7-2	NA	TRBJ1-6	TGTGCCAGCAGCTCCCGACAGGGGGTTTTCAATAATTCACCCCTCCACTTT	CASSSRQGVFNNSPLHF
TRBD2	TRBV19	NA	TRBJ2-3	TGTGCCAGTAGTATAAGTTGGCGGGGGGGCGGCACAGATACGCAGTATTTT	CASSISWRGGGTDTQYF
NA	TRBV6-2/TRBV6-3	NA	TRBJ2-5	TGTGCCAGCAGTCTCCCAGAAGAGACCCAGTACTTC	CASSLPEETQYF
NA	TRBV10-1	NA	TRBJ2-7	TGCGCCAGCAGTGAGACCGGGGCCAGCTCCTACGAGCAGTACTTC	CASSETGASSYEQYF
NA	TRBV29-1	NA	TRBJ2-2	TGCAGCGTGATAACCGTTGGAGCCGGGGAGCTGTTTTTT	CSVITVGAGELFF
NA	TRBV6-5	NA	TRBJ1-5	TGTGCCAGCAGTCCATCGGTGGTCCAGCCCCAGCATTTT	CASSPSVVQPQHF
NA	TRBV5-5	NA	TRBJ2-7	TGTGCCAGCAGCTTGATACTGAGCTCCTACGAGCAGTACTTC	CASSLILSSYEQYF
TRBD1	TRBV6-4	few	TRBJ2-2	TGTGCCAGCAGTGACGGACAGGGGAACACCGGGGAGCTGTTTTTT	CASSDGQGNTGELFF
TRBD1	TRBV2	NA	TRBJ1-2	TGTGCCAGCAGCTACATCCCGGGACAGGGGGGCTATGGCTACACCTTC	CASSYIPGQGGYGYTF
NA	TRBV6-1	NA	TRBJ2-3	TGTGCCAGCAGTGAAAGACCCCCAGATACGCAGTATTTT	CASSERPPDTQYF
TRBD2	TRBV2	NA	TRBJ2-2	TGTGCCAGAACCGGGACTAGCGGGCCGAACACCGGGGAGCTGTTTTTT	CARTGTSGPNTGELFF
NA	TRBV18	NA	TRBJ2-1	TGTGCCAGCTCACCAGGCTGGGACGAGCAGTTCTTC	CASSPGWDEQFF
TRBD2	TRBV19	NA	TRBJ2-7	TGTGCCAGTAGTATAACTAGCGGGAGCTACGAGCAGTACTTC	CASSITSGSYEQYF
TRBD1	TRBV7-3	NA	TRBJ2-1	TGTGCCAGCAAGCAGGGGGCAGAAGGCAATGAGCAGTTCTTC	CASKQGAEGNEQFF
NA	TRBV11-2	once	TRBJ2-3	TGTGCCAGCAGCTTGTGGAGCGGGCGGAGCACAGATACGCAGTATTTT	CASSLWSGRSTDTQYF
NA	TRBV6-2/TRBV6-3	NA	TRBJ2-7	TGTGCCAGCAGTTCCCTACAGGATTGGAGCTCCTACGAGCAGTACTTC	CASSSLQDWSSYEQYF
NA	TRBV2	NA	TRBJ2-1	TGTGCCAGCAGTGCGCGGGTGGAGTACAATGAGCAGTTCTTC	CASSARVEYNEQFF
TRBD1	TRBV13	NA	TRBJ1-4	TGTGCCAGCAGCCTCGGACAGGGTGGGCGAAAACTGTTTTTT	CASSLGQGGRKLFF
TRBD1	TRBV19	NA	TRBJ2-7	TGTGCCAGTTCCAGGGGGTACGAGCAGTACTTC	CASSRGYEQYF